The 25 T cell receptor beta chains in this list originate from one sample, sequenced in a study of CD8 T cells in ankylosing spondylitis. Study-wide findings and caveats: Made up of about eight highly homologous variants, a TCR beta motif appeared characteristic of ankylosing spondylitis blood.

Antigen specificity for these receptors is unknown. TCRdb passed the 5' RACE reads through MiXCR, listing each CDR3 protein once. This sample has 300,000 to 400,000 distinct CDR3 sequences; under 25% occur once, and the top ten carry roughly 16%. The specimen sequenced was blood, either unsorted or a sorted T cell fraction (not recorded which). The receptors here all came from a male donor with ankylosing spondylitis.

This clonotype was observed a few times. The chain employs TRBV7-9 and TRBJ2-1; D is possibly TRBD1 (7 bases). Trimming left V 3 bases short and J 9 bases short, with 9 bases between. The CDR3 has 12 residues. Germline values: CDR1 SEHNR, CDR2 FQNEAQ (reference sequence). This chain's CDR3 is CASSFQGGEQFF. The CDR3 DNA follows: TGTGCCAGCAGCTTTCAGGGGGGTGAGCAGTTCTTC.

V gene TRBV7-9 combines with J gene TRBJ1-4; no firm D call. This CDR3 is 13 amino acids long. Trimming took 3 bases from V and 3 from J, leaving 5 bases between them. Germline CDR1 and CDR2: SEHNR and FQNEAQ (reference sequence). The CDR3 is CASSFPPNEKLFF. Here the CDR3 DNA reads TGTGCCAGCAGCTTTCCTCCTAATGAAAAACTGTTTTTT.

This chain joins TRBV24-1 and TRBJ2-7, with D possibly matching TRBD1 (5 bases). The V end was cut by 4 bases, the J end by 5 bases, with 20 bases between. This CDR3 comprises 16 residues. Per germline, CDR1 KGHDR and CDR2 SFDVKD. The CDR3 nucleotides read TGTGCCACCAGTGAGACCCCGGACAACGACCCCCACGAGCAGTACTTC. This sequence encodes CATSETPDNDPHEQYF.

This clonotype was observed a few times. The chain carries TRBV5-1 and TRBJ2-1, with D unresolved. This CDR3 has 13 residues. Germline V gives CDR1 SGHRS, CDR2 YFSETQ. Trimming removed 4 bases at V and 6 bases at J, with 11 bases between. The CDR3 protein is CASSPQRANEQFF. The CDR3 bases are TGCGCCAGCAGCCCCCAGCGTGCCAATGAGCAGTTCTTC. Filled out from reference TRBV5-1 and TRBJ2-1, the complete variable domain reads KAGVTQTPRYLIKTRGQQVTLSCSPISGHRSVSWYQQTPGQGLQFLFEYFSETQRNKGNFPGRFSGRQFSNSRSEMNVSTLELGDSALYLCASSPQRANEQFFGPGTRLTVL.

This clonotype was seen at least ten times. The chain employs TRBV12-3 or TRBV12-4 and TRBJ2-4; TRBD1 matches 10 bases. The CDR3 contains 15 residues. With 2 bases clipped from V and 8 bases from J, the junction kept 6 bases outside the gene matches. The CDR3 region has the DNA TGTGCCAGCAGTTTACGGACAGGGGGAATAGACATTCAGTACTTC. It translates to CASSLRTGGIDIQYF.

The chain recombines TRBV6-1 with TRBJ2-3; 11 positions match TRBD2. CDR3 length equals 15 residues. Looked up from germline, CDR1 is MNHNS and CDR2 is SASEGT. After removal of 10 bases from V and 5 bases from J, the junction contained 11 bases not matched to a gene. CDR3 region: CATKVVLAGGDTQYF. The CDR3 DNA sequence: TGTGCCACTAAAGTTGTGCTAGCGGGAGGAGATACGCAGTATTTT.

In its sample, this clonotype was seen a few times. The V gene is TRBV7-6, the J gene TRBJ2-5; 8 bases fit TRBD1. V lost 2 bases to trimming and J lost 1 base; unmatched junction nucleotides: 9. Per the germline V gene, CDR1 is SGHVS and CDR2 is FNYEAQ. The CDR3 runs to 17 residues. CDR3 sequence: CASSLPLTGASQETQYF. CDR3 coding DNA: TGTGCCAGCAGCTTACCACTGACAGGGGCAAGCCAAGAGACCCAGTACTTC. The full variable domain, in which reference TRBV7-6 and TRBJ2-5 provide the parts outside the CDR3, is GAGVSQSPRYKVTKRGQDVALRCDPISGHVSLYWYRQALGQGPEFLTYFNYEAQQDKSGLPNDRFSAERPEGSISTLTIQRTEQRDSAMYRCASSLPLTGASQETQYFGPGTRLLVL.

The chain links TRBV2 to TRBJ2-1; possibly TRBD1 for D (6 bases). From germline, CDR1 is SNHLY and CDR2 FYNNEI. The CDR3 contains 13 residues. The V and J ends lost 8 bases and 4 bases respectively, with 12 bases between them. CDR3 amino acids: CASGRGLYNEQFF. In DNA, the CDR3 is TGTGCCAGCGGCAGGGGATTATACAATGAGCAGTTCTTC.

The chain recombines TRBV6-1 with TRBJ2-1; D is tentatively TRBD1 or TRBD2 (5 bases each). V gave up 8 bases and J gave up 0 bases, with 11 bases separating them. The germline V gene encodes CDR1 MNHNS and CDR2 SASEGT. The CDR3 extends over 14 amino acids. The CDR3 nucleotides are TGTGCCAGCGGCCGGGGCCCCTCCTACAATGAGCAGTTCTTC. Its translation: CASGRGPSYNEQFF.

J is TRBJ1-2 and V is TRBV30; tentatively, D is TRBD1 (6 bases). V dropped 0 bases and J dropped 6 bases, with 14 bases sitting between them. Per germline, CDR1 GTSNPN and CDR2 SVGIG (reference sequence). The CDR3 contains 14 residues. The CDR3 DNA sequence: TGTGCCTGGAGTGTAACCCGGACAGTACATGGCTACACCTTC. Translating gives CAWSVTRTVHGYTF.

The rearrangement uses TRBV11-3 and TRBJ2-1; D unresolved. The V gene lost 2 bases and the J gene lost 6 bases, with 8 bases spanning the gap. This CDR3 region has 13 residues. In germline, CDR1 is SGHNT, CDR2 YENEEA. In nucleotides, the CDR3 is TGTGCCAGCAGCTTAAATGCCGGCAATGAGCAGTTCTTC. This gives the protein CASSLNAGNEQFF.

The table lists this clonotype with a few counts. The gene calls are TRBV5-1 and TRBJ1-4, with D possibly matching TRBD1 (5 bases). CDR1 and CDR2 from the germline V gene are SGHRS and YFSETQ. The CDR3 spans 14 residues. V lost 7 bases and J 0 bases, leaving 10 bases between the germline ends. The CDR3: CASGEGPTNEKLFF. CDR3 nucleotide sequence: TGCGCCAGCGGAGAGGGACCAACTAATGAAAAACTGTTTTTT.

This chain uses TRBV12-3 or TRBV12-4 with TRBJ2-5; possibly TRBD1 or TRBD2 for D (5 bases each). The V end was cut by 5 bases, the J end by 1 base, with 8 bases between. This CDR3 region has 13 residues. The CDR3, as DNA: TGTGCCAGCAGTACCGGGGCCCAAGAGACCCAGTACTTC. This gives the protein CASSTGAQETQYF.

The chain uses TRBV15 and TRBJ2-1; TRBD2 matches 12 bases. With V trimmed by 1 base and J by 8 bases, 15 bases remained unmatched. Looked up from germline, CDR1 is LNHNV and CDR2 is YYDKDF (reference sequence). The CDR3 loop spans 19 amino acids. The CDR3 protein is CATSRVTASGRATGDEQFF. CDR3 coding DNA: TGTGCCACCAGCAGAGTTACGGCTAGCGGGAGGGCCACGGGGGATGAGCAGTTCTTC.

CDR3 in amino acids: CASSLRLEGTGELFF. The CDR3 DNA follows: TGTGCCAGCAGCCTCCGACTGGAAGGCACCGGGGAGCTGTTTTTT. This chain joins TRBV7-6 and TRBJ2-2, with D uncertain. The CDR3 runs 15 residues. Germline CDR1 is SGHVS and CDR2 is FNYEAQ. The germline V and J ends were trimmed by 5 bases and 4 bases, with 14 bases remaining between them.

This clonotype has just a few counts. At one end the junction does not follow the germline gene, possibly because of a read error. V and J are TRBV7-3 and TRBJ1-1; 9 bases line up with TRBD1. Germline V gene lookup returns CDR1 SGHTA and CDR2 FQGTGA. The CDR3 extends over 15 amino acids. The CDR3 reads CASSLTGTGNAEAFF. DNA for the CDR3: TGTGCCAGCAGCTTAACCGGGACAGGGAACGCTGAAGCTTTCTTT.

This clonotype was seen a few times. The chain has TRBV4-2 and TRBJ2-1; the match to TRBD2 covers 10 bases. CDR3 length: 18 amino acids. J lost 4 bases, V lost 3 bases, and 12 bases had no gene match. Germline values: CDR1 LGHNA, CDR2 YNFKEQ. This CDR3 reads CASSQGAAGGILYNEQFF. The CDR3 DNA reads TGTGCCAGCAGCCAGGGAGCAGCGGGAGGGATCCTTTACAATGAGCAGTTCTTC.

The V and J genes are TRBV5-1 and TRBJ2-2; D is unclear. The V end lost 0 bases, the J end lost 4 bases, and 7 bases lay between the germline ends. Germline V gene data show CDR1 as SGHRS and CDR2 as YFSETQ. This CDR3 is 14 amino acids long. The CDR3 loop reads CASSLGPVTGELFF. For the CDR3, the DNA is TGCGCCAGCAGCTTGGGGCCCGTCACCGGGGAGCTGTTTTTT.

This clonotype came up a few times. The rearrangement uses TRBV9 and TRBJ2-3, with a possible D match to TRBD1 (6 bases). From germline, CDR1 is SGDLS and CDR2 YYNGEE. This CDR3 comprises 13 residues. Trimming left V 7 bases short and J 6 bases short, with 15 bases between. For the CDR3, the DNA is TGTGCCAGCTCGACAGAGGGGGTGGATACGCAGTATTTT. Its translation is CASSTEGVDTQYF.

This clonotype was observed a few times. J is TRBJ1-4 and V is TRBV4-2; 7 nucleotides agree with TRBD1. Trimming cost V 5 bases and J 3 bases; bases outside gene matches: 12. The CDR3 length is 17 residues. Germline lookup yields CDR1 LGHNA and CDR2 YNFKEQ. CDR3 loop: CASSLRVDRVSNEKLFF. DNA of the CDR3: TGTGCCAGCAGCTTAAGGGTAGACAGGGTGTCTAATGAAAAACTGTTTTTT.

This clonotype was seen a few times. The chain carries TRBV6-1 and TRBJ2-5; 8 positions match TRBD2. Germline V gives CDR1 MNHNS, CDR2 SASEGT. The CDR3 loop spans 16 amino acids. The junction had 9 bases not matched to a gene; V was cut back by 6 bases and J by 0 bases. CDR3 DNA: TGTGCCAGCAGCCTTGGGACTAGGGGGGACCAAGAGACCCAGTACTTC. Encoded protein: CASSLGTRGDQETQYF.

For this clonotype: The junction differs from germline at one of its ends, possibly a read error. DNA of the CDR3: TGTGCTAGCAGCACTGCCGGGATCAAAGAGACCCAGTACTTC. Protein product: CASSTAGIKETQYF. The rearrangement joins TRBV7-7 to TRBJ2-5, with D possibly matching TRBD2 (5 bases). In germline, CDR1 is SSHAT, CDR2 FNYEAQ (reference sequence). The CDR3 is made up of 14 amino acids.

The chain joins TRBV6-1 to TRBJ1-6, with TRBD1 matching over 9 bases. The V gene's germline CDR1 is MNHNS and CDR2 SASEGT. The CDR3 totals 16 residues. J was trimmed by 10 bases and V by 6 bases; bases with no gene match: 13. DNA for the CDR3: TGTGCCAGCAGCCACACGACCACAGGGGGCAGGTCACCCCTCCACTTT. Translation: CASSHTTTGGRSPLHF.

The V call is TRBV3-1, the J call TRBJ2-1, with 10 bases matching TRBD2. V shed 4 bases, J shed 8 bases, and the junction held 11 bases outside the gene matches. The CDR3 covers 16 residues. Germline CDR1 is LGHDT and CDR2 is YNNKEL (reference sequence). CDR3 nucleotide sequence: TGTGCCAGCAGCCCCCGGCTAGCGGGAGTGTTAGATGAGCAGTTCTTC. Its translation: CASSPRLAGVLDEQFF.

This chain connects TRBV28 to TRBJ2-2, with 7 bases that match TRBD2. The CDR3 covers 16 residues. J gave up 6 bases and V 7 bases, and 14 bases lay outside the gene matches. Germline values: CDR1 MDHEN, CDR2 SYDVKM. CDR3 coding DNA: TGTGCCAGCATTGCGGAGGGTTCCCGGGGGGCCGGGGAGCTGTTTTTT. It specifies CASIAEGSRGAGELFF.